A single T cell receptor (beta chain) is shown here with its context. The antigen is undetermined. The method was immunoSEQ multiplex PCR; TCRdb's version includes in-frame clones alone and lacks a portion of them. The data show over 95,000 clones, roughly 95% seen once. This specimen belongs to a study of OX40 agonist ivuxolimab in advanced cancers. Study-level points and caveats: Within 6 weeks, CD4+ and CD8+ blood T cells expanded clonally at 0.1 to 3.0 mg/kg.

Autoimmune disease history or systemic immunosuppression meant exclusion. Trimming shortened V by 5 bases and J by 3 bases, and 10 bases separated the two germline ends. The CDR3 has 13 residues. Germline CDR1 SSHAT, CDR2 FNYEAQ (reference sequence). This TCR came from an adult with an advanced solid tumor such as melanoma, head and neck, liver or kidney cancer. The gene calls are TRBV7-7 and TRBJ1-2, with no clear D. Material: CD4+ or CD8+ T cells sorted from blood, obtained in a trial of the OX40 agonist ivuxolimab. The chain's CDR3 is CASSLREDYGYTF. CDR3 nucleotide sequence: TGTGCCAGCAGCCTCCGGGAGGACTATGGCTACACCTTC.